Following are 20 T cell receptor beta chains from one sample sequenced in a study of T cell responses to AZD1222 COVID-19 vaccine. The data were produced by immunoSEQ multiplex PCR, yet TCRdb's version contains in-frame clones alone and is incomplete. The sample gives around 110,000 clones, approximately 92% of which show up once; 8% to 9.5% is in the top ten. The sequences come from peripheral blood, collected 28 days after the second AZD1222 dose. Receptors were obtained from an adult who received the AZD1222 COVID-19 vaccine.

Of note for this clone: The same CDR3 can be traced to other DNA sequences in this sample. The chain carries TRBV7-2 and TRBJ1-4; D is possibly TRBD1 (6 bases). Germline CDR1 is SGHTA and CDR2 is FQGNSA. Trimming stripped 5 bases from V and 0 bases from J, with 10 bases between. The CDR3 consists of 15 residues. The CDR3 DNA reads TGTGCCAGCAGCCCAGGGGACACAACTAATGAAAAACTGTTTTTT. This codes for CASSPGDTTNEKLFF.

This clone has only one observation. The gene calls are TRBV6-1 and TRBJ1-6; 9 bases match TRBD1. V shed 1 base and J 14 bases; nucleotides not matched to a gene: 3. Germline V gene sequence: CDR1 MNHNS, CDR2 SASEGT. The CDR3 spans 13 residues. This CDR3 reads CASSEGTGDSLHF. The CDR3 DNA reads TGTGCCAGCAGTGAAGGGACAGGGGATTCCCTCCACTTT.

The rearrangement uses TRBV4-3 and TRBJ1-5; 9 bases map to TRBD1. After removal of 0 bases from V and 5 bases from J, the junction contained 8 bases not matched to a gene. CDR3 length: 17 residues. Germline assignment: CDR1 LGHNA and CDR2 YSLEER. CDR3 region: CASSQDAGQGSYQPQHF. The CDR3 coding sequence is TGCGCCAGCAGCCAAGACGCCGGACAGGGGAGTTATCAGCCCCAGCATTTT.

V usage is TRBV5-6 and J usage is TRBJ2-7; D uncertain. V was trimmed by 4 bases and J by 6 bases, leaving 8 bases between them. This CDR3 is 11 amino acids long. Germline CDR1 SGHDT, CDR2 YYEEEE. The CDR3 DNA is TGTGCCAGCAGCCGGGCCAGCGAGCAGTACTTC. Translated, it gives CASSRASEQYF.

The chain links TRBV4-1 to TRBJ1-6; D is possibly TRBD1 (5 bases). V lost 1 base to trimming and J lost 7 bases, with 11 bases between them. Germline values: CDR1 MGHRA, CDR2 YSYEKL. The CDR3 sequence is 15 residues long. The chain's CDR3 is CASSQAVRGNSPLHF. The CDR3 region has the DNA TGCGCCAGCAGCCAAGCGGTTCGGGGGAATTCACCCCTCCACTTT.

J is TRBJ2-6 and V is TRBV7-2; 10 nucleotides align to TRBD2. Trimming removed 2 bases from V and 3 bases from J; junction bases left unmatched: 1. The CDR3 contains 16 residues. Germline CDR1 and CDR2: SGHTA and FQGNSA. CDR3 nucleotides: TGTGCCAGCAGCTTAAGACTAGCGGGTGGGGCCAACGTCCTGACTTTC. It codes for CASSLRLAGGANVLTF.

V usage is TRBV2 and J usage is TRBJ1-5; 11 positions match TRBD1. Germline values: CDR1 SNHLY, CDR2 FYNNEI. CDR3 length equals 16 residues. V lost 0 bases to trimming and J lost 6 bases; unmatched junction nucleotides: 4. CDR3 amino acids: CASSEARTGGTQPQHF. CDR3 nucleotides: TGTGCCAGCAGTGAAGCCCGGACAGGGGGCACTCAGCCCCAGCATTTT.

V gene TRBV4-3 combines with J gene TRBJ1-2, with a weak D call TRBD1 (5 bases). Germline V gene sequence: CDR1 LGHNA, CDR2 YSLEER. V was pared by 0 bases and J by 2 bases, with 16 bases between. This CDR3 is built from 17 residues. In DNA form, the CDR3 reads TGCGCCAGCAGCCAAGAGGGGCCAGGGAGTGTGAACTATGGCTACACCTTC. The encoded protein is CASSQEGPGSVNYGYTF.

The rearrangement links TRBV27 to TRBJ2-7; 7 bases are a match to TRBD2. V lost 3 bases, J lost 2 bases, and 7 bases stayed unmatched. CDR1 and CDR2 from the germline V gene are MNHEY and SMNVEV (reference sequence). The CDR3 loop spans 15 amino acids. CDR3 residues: CASSFFAGAPYEQYF. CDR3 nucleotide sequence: TGTGCCAGCAGTTTCTTTGCGGGAGCCCCCTACGAGCAGTACTTC.

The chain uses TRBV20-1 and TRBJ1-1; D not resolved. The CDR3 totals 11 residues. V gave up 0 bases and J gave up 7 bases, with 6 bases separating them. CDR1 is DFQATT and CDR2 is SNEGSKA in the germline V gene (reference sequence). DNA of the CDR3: TGCAGTGCTAGAGAGTCAGATGAAGCTTTCTTT. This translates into CSARESDEAFF.

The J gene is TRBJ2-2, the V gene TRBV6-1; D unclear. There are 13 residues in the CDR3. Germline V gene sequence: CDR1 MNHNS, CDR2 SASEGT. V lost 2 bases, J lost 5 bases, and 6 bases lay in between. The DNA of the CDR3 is TGTGCCAGCAGTGAAATAGGGACCGGGGAGCTGTTTTTT. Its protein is CASSEIGTGELFF.

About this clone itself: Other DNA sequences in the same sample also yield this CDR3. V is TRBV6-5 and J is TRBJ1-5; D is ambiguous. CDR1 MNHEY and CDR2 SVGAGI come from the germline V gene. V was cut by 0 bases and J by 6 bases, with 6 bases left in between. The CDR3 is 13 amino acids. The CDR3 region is CASSYSKGQPQHF. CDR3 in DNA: TGTGCCAGCAGTTACTCCAAAGGTCAGCCCCAGCATTTT.

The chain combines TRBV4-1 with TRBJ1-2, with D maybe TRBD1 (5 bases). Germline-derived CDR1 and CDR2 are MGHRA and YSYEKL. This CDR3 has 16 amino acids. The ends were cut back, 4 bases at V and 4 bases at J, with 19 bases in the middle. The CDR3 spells CASSRSTEELLYGYTF. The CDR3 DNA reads TGCGCCAGCAGCCGGTCGACAGAAGAACTCCTCTATGGCTACACCTTC.

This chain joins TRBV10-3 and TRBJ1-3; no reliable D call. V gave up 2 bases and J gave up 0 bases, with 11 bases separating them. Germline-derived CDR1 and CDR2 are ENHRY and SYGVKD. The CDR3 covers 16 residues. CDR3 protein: CAISEAHGSSGNTIYF. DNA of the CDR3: TGTGCCATCAGTGAGGCCCATGGGAGCTCTGGAAACACCATATATTTT.

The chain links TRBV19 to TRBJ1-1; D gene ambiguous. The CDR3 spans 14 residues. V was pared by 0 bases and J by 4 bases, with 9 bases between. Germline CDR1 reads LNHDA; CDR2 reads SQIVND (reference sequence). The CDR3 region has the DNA TGTGCCAGTAGTATAGATCGCGGAGGCACTGAAGCTTTCTTT. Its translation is CASSIDRGGTEAFF.

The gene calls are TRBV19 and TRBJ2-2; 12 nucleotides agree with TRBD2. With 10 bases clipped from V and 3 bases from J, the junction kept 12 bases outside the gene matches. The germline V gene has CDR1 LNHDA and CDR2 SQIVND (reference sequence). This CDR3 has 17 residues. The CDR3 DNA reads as TGTGCCACCCTCCCTAGCGGGGGGGCCGGGGACACCGGGGAGCTGTTTTTT. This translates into CATLPSGGAGDTGELFF.

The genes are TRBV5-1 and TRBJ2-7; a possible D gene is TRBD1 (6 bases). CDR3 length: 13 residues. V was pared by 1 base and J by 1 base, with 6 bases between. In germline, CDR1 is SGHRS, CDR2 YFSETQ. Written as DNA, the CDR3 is TGCGCCAGCAGCTTGCAGGGGTCCTACGAGCAGTACTTC. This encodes CASSLQGSYEQYF.

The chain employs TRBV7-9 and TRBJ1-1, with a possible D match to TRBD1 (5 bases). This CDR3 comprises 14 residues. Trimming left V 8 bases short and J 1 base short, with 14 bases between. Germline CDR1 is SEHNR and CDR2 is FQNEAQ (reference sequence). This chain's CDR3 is CASALRTTNTEAFF. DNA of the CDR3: TGTGCCAGCGCGCTTCGGACAACGAACACTGAAGCTTTCTTT.

The CDR3, as DNA: TGTGCCAGCAGCCCCCATGGGGCGAGCTCCTACAATGAGCAGTTCTTC. This sequence encodes CASSPHGASSYNEQFF. The V gene is TRBV6-2 or TRBV6-3, the J gene TRBJ2-1, with D possibly matching TRBD1 (5 bases). CDR3 length equals 16 residues. The ends were cut back, 6 bases at V and 0 bases at J, with 15 bases in the middle. CDR1 is MNHEY and CDR2 is SVGEGT in the germline V gene.

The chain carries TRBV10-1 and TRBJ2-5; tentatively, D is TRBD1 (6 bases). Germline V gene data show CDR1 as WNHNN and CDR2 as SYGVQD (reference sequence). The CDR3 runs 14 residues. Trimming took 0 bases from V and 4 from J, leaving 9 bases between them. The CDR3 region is CASSESGRGETQYF. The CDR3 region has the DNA TGCGCCAGCAGTGAGTCGGGCAGGGGAGAGACCCAGTACTTC.